This entry features one T cell receptor (beta chain) sequence. Its antigen is unknown. The germline V gene encodes CDR1 SGHRS and CDR2 YFSETQ. V lost 2 bases, J lost 2 bases, and 11 bases lay in between. The CDR3 loop spans 15 amino acids. The time point: week 35, safety follow-up. In the vaccine, a single dose held 300 ug of the mutant IDH1 20-mer peptide, along with topical imiquimod. Measured with immunoSEQ multiplex PCR; TCRdb has only the in-frame clones, and not every one. The table has around 53,000 clones, approximately 80% seen once; the top ten hold less than 7.5%. The sample originates from a study of a mutant IDH1 vaccine in newly diagnosed glioma. Across the study: Patients got their first vaccination 4-6 weeks after radiotherapy alone, or with temozolomide cycles.

V is TRBV5-1 and J is TRBJ1-3; D is uncertain. The TCR comes from a man between 40 and 49 years old with glioma. The specimen was PBMCs, collected from a glioma patient whose treatment included an IDH1 peptide vaccine. CDR3 sequence reads: CASSFEGTPGNTIYF. CDR3 sequence (DNA): TGCGCCAGCAGCTTTGAGGGAACCCCTGGAAACACCATATATTTT.